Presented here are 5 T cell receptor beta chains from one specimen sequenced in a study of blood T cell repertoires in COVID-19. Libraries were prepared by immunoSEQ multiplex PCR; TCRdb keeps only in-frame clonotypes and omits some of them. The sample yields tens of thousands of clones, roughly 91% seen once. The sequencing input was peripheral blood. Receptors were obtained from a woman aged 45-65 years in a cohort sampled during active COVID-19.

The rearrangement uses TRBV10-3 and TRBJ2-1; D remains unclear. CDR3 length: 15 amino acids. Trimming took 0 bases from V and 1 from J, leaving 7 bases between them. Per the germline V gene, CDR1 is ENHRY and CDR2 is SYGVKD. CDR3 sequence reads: CAISESAGSYNEQFF. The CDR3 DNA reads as TGTGCCATCAGTGAGTCCGCAGGTTCCTACAATGAGCAGTTCTTC.

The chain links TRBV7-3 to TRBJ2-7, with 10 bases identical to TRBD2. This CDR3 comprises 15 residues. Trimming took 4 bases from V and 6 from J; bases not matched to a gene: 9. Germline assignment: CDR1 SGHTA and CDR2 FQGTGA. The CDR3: CASSYQPSGSGEQYF. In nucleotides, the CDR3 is TGTGCCAGCAGCTACCAGCCTAGCGGGAGTGGCGAGCAGTACTTC. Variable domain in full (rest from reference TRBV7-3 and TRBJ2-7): GAGVSQTPSNKVTEKGKYVELRCDPISGHTALYWYRQSLGQGPEFLIYFQGTGAADDSGLPNDRFFAVRPEGSVSTLKIQRTERGDSAVYLCASSYQPSGSGEQYFGPGTRLTVT.

CDR3 bases: TGTGCCAGCAGCCAAGATGGTGGGGGGTTCACAGAGACCCAGTACTTC. Translating gives CASSQDGGGFTETQYF. This chain joins TRBV3-1 (or the pseudogene TRBV3-2) and TRBJ2-5; maybe TRBD2 (6 bases). This CDR3 region has 16 residues. V was trimmed by 0 bases and J by 4 bases, leaving 15 bases between them. CDR1 is LGHDT and CDR2 is YNNKEL in the germline V gene (reference sequence).

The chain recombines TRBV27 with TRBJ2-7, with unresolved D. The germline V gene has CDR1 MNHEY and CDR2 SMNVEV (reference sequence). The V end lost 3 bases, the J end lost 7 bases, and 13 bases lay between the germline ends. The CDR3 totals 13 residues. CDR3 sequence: CASSFSSMWEQYF. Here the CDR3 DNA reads TGTGCCAGCAGTTTTAGTAGTATGTGGGAGCAGTACTTC.

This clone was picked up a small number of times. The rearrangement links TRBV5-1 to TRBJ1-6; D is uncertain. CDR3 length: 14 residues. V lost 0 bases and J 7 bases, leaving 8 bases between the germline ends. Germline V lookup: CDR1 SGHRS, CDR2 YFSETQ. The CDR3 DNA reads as TGCGCCAGCAGCTTGGGAACAGACAATTCACCCCTCCACTTT. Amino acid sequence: CASSLGTDNSPLHF.